This T cell receptor beta chain was obtained from a study of cytomegalovirus exposure and HLA in healthy donors. The PCR ran on 60 Vbeta and 13 Jbeta primers. TCRdb keeps only in-frame clones here, not all; method: immunoSEQ multiplex PCR. The table includes 100,000 to 150,000 clones, roughly 80% detected once. This CDR3 is 14 amino acids long. Germline V lookup: CDR1 MNHNS, CDR2 SASEGT. Trimming cost V 4 bases and J 3 bases, with 12 bases left between them. This clone appeared a single time. The clonotype was recovered from a man between 45 and 60 years old in good health and CMV-seropositive. The chain couples TRBV6-1 to TRBJ1-1; D is ambiguous. Sequences were obtained from PBMCs. The CDR3 DNA follows: TGTGCCAGCAGTGGAGGGAACTCCGACACTGAAGCTTTCTTT. Translated, it gives CASSGGNSDTEAFF.